These 8 T cell receptor beta chains were sequenced from one sample in a study of cytomegalovirus exposure and HLA in healthy donors. PCR was performed using 60 Vbeta and 13 Jbeta primers. Data came from immunoSEQ multiplex PCR; TCRdb stores just in-frame clones and leaves some out. The table lists some 90,000 clones, roughly 69% of them singletons. Sequencing used PBMCs. The origin of the receptors is a man over 45 in good health and CMV-seronegative.

The V gene is TRBV5-8, the J gene TRBJ1-4; D not certain. From germline, CDR1 is SGHTS and CDR2 YDEGEE. This CDR3 has 13 amino acids. V was pared by 6 bases and J by 8 bases, with 14 bases between. The CDR3 DNA is TGTGCCAGCAAGCGATCGTTCGGAGAAAAACTGTTTTTT. This gives the protein CASKRSFGEKLFF.

In the case of this clone: The CDR3 ends on some other residue instead of the conserved phenylalanine or tryptophan, so this is likely a read error. V gene TRBV6-5 combines with J gene TRBJ2-2; D call uncertain. Germline CDR1 and CDR2: MNHEY and SVGAGI. V was trimmed by 8 bases and J by 1 base, leaving 5 bases between them. CDR3 length equals 12 residues. For the CDR3, the DNA is TGTGCCAGCTTGGGGAACACCGGGGAGCTGTTTGTT. Its translation is CASLGNTGELFV.

V gene TRBV7-9 combines with J gene TRBJ2-7; tentative D call: TRBD2 (6 bases). Germline CDR1 is SEHNR and CDR2 is FQNEAQ (reference sequence). The CDR3 spans 14 residues. V lost 5 bases, J lost 3 bases, and 14 bases lay in between. CDR3 coding DNA: TGTGCCAGCAGCCACCGGGACTCGAACTACGAGCAGTACGTC. As protein: CASSHRDSNYEQYV.

V and J are TRBV4-3 and TRBJ2-1; TRBD1 matches 9 bases. J lost 2 bases, V lost 6 bases, and 5 bases had no gene match. This CDR3 has 15 residues. Germline loops: CDR1 LGHNA, CDR2 YSLEER. CDR3: CASSLQGAPYNEQFF. In DNA, the CDR3 is TGCGCCAGCAGTCTACAGGGGGCCCCCTACAATGAGCAGTTCTTC.

This clone was detected a few times. The chain joins TRBV4-1 to TRBJ2-3; D possibly corresponds to TRBD1 (5 bases). The length of the CDR3 is 15 residues. The ends were cut back, 1 base at V and 2 bases at J, with 10 bases in the middle. CDR1 is MGHRA and CDR2 is YSYEKL in the germline V gene. The CDR3 DNA reads TGCGCCAGCAGCCAAGTAAGGGGCTTCACAGATACGCAGTATTTT. Translation gives CASSQVRGFTDTQYF.

The V and J genes are TRBV29-1 and TRBJ2-3, with 7 nucleotides matching TRBD2. The CDR3 has 14 amino acids. Trimming took 3 bases from V and 4 from J; bases not matched to a gene: 7. The V gene's germline CDR1 is SQVTM and CDR2 ANQGSEA. The CDR3 coding sequence is TGCAGCGTTGAGGGCGGGAGAGGGGCAGATACGCAGTATTTT. This sequence encodes CSVEGGRGADTQYF.

This chain connects TRBV6-4 to TRBJ2-3, with a weak D call TRBD2 (6 bases). Trimming removed 4 bases at V and 1 base at J, with 9 bases between. CDR1 MRHNA and CDR2 SNTAGT come from the germline V gene. This CDR3 is built from 14 residues. The CDR3 bases are TGTGCCAGCAGTGTTAGCGGAGGCACAGATACGCAGTATTTT. This codes for CASSVSGGTDTQYF.

This chain links TRBV7-9 with TRBJ2-5; 10 positions agree with TRBD2. This CDR3 region has 15 residues. J gave up 4 bases and V 2 bases, and 4 bases lay outside the gene matches. The germline gives CDR1 SEHNR, CDR2 FQNEAQ (reference sequence). The CDR3: CASSLSLAGAETQYF. The CDR3 bases are TGTGCCAGCAGCTTAAGCCTAGCGGGAGCAGAGACCCAGTACTTC.